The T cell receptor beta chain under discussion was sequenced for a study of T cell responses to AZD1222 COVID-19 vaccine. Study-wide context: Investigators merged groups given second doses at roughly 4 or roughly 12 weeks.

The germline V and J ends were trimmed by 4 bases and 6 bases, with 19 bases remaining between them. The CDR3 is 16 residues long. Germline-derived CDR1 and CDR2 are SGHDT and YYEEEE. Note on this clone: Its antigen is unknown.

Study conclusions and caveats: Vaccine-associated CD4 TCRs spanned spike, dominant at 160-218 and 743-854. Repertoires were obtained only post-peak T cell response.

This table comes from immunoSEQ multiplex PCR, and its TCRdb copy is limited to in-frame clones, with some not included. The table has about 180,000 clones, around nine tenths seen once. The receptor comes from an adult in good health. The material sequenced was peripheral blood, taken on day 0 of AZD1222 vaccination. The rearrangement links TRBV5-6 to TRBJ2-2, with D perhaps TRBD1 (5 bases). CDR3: CASSPRTKLNPGELFF. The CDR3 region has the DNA TGTGCCAGCAGCCCTCGGACAAAGCTTAACCCCGGGGAGCTGTTTTTT. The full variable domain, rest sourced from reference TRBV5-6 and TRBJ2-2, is DAGVTQSPTHLIKTRGQQVTLRCSPKSGHDTVSWYQQALGQGPQFIFQYYEEEERQRGNFPDRFSGHQFPNYSSELNVNALLLGDSALYLCASSPRTKLNPGELFFGEGSRLTVL.